This T cell receptor beta chain came from a study of shared clonotypes between healthy human individuals (dated by TCRdb to between 2020 and 2021). For the study in its entirety: The cohort comprised two women and three men aged 18 to 49 years. For each donor, CD4 naive and CD4 memory were each run on three plates, CD8 naive on two plates, and CD8 memory on one plate. To estimate repertoire size and how much clonotypes are shared between individuals, the study performed deep sequencing of blood TCR repertoires from five healthy adults. Libraries were prepared and TCR repertoires were sequenced by different laboratories using diverse techniques, in order to increase sequencing depth and limit assay-specific biases. Each donor's leukapheresis produced roughly between roughly 0.94 and 9.5 billion PBMCs.

Taken from cysteine to phenylalanine, the CDR3 has 14 residues. Just the 42-base CDR3 DNA is kept, in frame starting at base 1. V and J are truncated by 2 bases and 4 bases respectively, leaving an intervening sequence of 9 bases. CDR1 and CDR2 are drawn from the germline V gene: MGHRA, YSYEKL. Using the deep immunoSEQ assay, TCR CDR3 regions were amplified from genomic DNA by multiplex PCR. For each cell subset, the extracted genomic DNA was distributed evenly across all wells of several immunoSEQ 96-well plates, and each plate served as one replicate. For sorted subsets, each replicate PCR was loaded with about 200 ng genomic DNA, equivalent to about 33,000 T cell genomes. The purified libraries were quantified using a Qubit 3.0 fluorometer, sized with a Bioanalyzer 2100, and then quantified again using the KAPA Library Quantification kit. Each immunoSEQ 96-well plate was sequenced on its own single-read 150-cycle Illumina NextSeq 550 flow cell. The authors processed their data as follows. Because the immunoSEQ output held only junctional sequences and lacked quality scores, the filtering could not match the filtering applied to full-length reads. Sequences were annotated with PyIR, a Python wrapper for IgBLAST v1.9, and V/J genes and CDR3 were assigned using IMGT germline references. Any read was removed if the V/J assignment was weak (E-value above 1e-6), the CDR3 was missing, or the read contained stop codons, out-of-frame junctions, or ambiguous translated residues. V3J clonotypes were defined by identical inferred V gene, J gene, and CDR3 amino acid sequence. Percentage overlap between repertoires was computed as shared unique clonotypes divided by the size of the smaller repertoire. Repertoire richness was assessed with RTK rarefaction, the Chao1 estimator, and Recon v2.1 estimates of unobserved clonotypes. For all TCRbeta clonotypes obtained by the gDNA method from several donors, generation probabilities were computed with OLGA. TCRdb provides this immuneACCESS table in a form limited to in-frame rearrangements. Some clones are lacking; in checked studies, under half of them reflect an unresolved V gene, and why the rest are absent is not known. For V, J and clone size, that table is used; D and trimming come from the DNA. In all, the sample holds approximately 740,000 clones, and nearly 95% of those were seen once. Around 24% of the sample is taken by the ten largest.

For the CD8 naive samples, CD45RO-negative cells were positively selected for CCR7, yielding a CD45RA+CCR7+ population from which TemRA cells were excluded. The donors were healthy, HIV-negative adults with no recently reported acute infections or vaccinations. Every donor was a Caucasian adult residing in Nashville, Tennessee, USA. Blood was obtained by leukapheresis, after which PBMCs were separated by Ficoll-Histopaque density gradient centrifugation and cryopreserved in liquid nitrogen vapor phase. Analytical flow cytometry was used to check the purity and quantity of each magnetically sorted T cell population. From each sorted fraction, genomic DNA was isolated and quantified by UV absorbance on a Nanodrop 2000c. What the work shows at the level of the full study, not this receptor alone: The genetic and exposure-history diversity represented was limited by the small number of donors. Sampling was restricted to blood, and TCR repertoires in tissue are likely to differ from TCR repertoires in blood. Rarefaction of sorted-subset datasets indicated incomplete sequencing despite the large sequencing depth. Larger estimated clonotype richness was generally found for naive subsets than for memory subsets. Compared with non-shared clonotypes, clonotypes shared by all four sorted-subset donors had higher generation probabilities. Sharing across several donors was observed for about 5% of naive CD4, over 3% of naive CD8, 2% to 2.5% of memory CD4, and around 0.42% of memory CD8 clonotypes. Pairwise subsampling indicated that sequencing depth was expected to affect the degree of clonotype sharing among donors.

To note about this clone: Its antigen target is currently unknown. No much larger clone exists at a distance of one base, and base qualities are not known.

Source material: naive CD8+ T cells sorted from blood. The cell subset or site label here, explained by the study, means: CD45RA+CCR7+. The V and J genes are TRBV4-1 and TRBJ1-3; the D gene is possibly TRBD1, with 5 bases matching. The clonotype originates from a man aged 25-45 years in good health. The CDR3 reads CASSQLGEGNTIYF. The nucleotides are TGCGCCAGCAGCCAATTAGGGGAAGGAAACACCATATATTTT.